The 10 T cell receptor beta chains in this list originate from one sample, sequenced in a study of T cell responses to AZD1222 COVID-19 vaccine. Clones were sequenced by immunoSEQ multiplex PCR, and TCRdb holds only the in-frame ones, with some missing. Of under 60,000 clones in the sample, under 90% are singletons; the top ten hold roughly a tenth. The sample consisted of peripheral blood, taken on day 0 of AZD1222 vaccination. Receptor source: an adult in good health.

This clone was found once. This rearrangement joins TRBV19 to TRBJ2-5; 7 bases are shared with TRBD1. Trimming took 4 bases from V and 3 from J; bases not matched to a gene: 5. The length of the CDR3 is 14 residues. CDR1 LNHDA and CDR2 SQIVND come from the germline V gene (reference sequence). This chain's CDR3 is CASSRQGGEETQYF. As DNA, the CDR3 is TGTGCCAGTAGTAGACAGGGCGGCGAAGAGACCCAGTACTTC.

The chain couples TRBV6-5 to TRBJ2-1, with unresolved D. The germline gives CDR1 MNHEY, CDR2 SVGAGI. This CDR3 is 16 amino acids long. V was trimmed by 0 bases and J by 6 bases, leaving 15 bases between them. The CDR3 region is CASSYSRRSPGNEQFF. In DNA form, the CDR3 reads TGTGCCAGCAGTTACTCGCGGCGGAGCCCCGGCAATGAGCAGTTCTTC.

This chain uses TRBV6-6 with TRBJ2-7, with 12 bases that match TRBD2. CDR3 length: 16 residues. Germline trimming cut 6 bases from V and 7 bases from J; bases unmatched to any gene: 13. CDR1 and CDR2 from the germline V gene are MNHNY and SVGAGI (reference sequence). The CDR3 DNA reads as TGTGCCAGCAGCCCTCCCGGGACTAGCGGGTCCTTGGAGCAGTACTTC. Amino acids: CASSPPGTSGSLEQYF.

The chain links TRBV19 to TRBJ1-1, with a possible D match to TRBD1 (6 bases). The germline gives CDR1 LNHDA, CDR2 SQIVND (reference sequence). The CDR3 extends over 13 amino acids. The V gene lost 7 bases and the J gene lost 3 bases, with 12 bases spanning the gap. CDR3 loop: CASKRTEDTEAFF. In DNA form, the CDR3 reads TGTGCCAGTAAACGGACAGAGGACACTGAAGCTTTCTTT.

The chain has TRBV10-1 and TRBJ2-1, with a tentative D call TRBD2 (7 bases). V was clipped by 7 bases and J by 7 bases, with 14 bases between them. The CDR3 totals 13 residues. The germline V gene encodes CDR1 WNHNN and CDR2 SYGVQD (reference sequence). This CDR3 reads CASMAGAGNEQFF. DNA for the CDR3: TGCGCCAGCATGGCGGGGGCGGGGAATGAGCAGTTCTTC.

The chain links TRBV6-6 to TRBJ1-1, with 7 nucleotides matching TRBD1. V gave up 6 bases and J gave up 10 bases; unmatched junction bases: 2. CDR3 length equals 10 residues. CDR1 MNHNY and CDR2 SVGAGI come from the germline V gene (reference sequence). CDR3 nucleotides: TGTGCCAGCAGCGCAGGGGGAGCTTTCTTT. It is translated as CASSAGGAFF.

This chain connects TRBV6-5 to TRBJ1-2; TRBD1 matches 9 bases. Germline V gene data show CDR1 as MNHEY and CDR2 as SVGAGI. V lost 6 bases, J lost 5 bases, and 10 bases stayed unmatched. The CDR3 is 15 amino acids. The CDR3 sequence: CASRGNTGGRYGYTF. CDR3 DNA sequence: TGTGCCAGCAGGGGGAACACAGGGGGCAGGTATGGCTACACCTTC.

In its sample, this clone was seen once. This chain joins TRBV7-2 and TRBJ2-6, with D perhaps being TRBD1 or TRBD2 (6 bases each). CDR3 length equals 18 residues. The ends were cut back, 7 bases at V and 0 bases at J, with 19 bases in the middle. CDR1 and CDR2 from the germline V gene are SGHTA and FQGNSA. The CDR3 protein is CASTSRAGDSSGANVLTF. The CDR3 coding sequence is TGTGCCAGCACCTCTAGAGCAGGGGACTCCTCTGGGGCCAACGTCCTGACTTTC.

The J gene is TRBJ2-3, the V gene TRBV28, with 9 bases matching TRBD2. CDR3 length equals 19 residues. V lost 3 bases and J lost 5; bases outside the gene matches: 18. Germline assignment: CDR1 MDHEN and CDR2 SYDVKM. CDR3 sequence (DNA): TGTGCCAGCAGTTTCCTTCGCTGGTTAGCGGGAGAGGGGAGAGATACGCAGTATTTT. Its protein product is CASSFLRWLAGEGRDTQYF.

CDR3 in DNA: TGCGCCAGCAGCCTCCGAGGGGAGGTCGTCGGTGAGCAGTTCTTC. Protein product: CASSLRGEVVGEQFF. V usage is TRBV4-3 and J usage is TRBJ2-1, with D maybe TRBD2 (6 bases). The germline V gene encodes CDR1 LGHNA and CDR2 YSLEER. V gave up 4 bases and J gave up 9 bases, with 19 bases separating them. The CDR3 totals 15 residues.